The 6 T cell receptor beta chains in this list originate from one sample, sequenced in a study of beta chain bispecific antibodies for T cell cancers. T cells were expanded from blood mononuclear cells for about three days with anti-CD3 OKT3 or CD3/CD28 beads. MiXCR, run by TCRdb on the 5' RACE reads, gives a single entry per CDR3 protein. The repertoire has tens of thousands of distinct CDR3 sequences, around 2.4% of them found once; the top ten carry around 30%. Antigens for these TCRs are unknown. Study-level points and caveats: In these mixed samples, most targeted TRBV reads derived from the leukemia cell line.

Material: healthy donor T cells cultured with leukemia cells. The receptor set was obtained from a human donor in good health. Some clones in this sample may be carry-over from other donors' samples.

This clonotype was seen repeatedly, ten times or more. The chain joins TRBV5-1 to TRBJ2-3, with a weak D call TRBD2 (5 bases). Germline V lookup: CDR1 SGHRS, CDR2 YFSETQ. The ends were cut back, 4 bases at V and 4 bases at J, with 22 bases in the middle. The CDR3 spans 17 residues. The CDR3 nucleotides read TGCGCCAGCAGCCCGCTCCCCCTGTCGGGGATCGCAGATACGCAGTATTTT. As protein: CASSPLPLSGIADTQYF.

This clonotype came up many times. J is TRBJ2-1 and V is TRBV28; maybe TRBD1 (5 bases). The CDR3 runs 13 residues. CDR1 is MDHEN, CDR2 SYDVKM, per germline. Here the CDR3 reads CAVGQYSYNEQFF. As DNA, the CDR3 is TGTGCAGTGGGGCAGTACTCCTACAATGAGCAGTTCTTC.

This clonotype appeared many times. The gene calls are TRBV28 and TRBJ2-5, with 10 bases fitting TRBD1. The V and J ends lost 7 bases and 5 bases, in that order; junction bases with no gene match: 10. Per the germline V gene, CDR1 is MDHEN and CDR2 is SYDVKM. This CDR3 contains 15 residues. The CDR3 region has the DNA TGTGCCAGCACGCTCGACAGGGGGCAATCGGAGACCCAGTACTTC. Protein sequence: CASTLDRGQSETQYF. Using reference TRBV28 and TRBJ2-5 for the parts outside the CDR3, the full variable domain is DVKVTQSSRYLVKRTGEKVFLECVQDMDHENMFWYRQDPGLGLRLIYFSYDVKMKEKGDIPEGYSVSREKKERFSLILESASTNQTSMYLCASTLDRGQSETQYFGPGTRLLVL.

Ten or more counts support this clonotype. V and J are TRBV3-1 and TRBJ2-2; D perhaps matches TRBD2 (6 bases). Germline lookup yields CDR1 LGHDT and CDR2 YNNKEL (reference sequence). The CDR3 contains 18 residues. V was cut by 4 bases and J by 5 bases, with 23 bases left in between. CDR3 sequence: CASSLRMFEAGRTGELFF. The CDR3 nucleotides read TGTGCCAGCAGCCTTCGGATGTTTGAGGCGGGGAGAACCGGGGAGCTGTTTTTT.

This clonotype was seen many times. The J gene is TRBJ2-7, the V gene TRBV28; 10 bases fit TRBD1. The CDR3 covers 18 residues. V lost 2 bases and J lost 1; bases outside the gene matches: 11. The germline V gene encodes CDR1 MDHEN and CDR2 SYDVKM. The CDR3 DNA reads TGTGCCAGCAGTTTAATAGGGACAGGGGACTGGTTATCCTACGAGCAGTACTTC. Amino acids: CASSLIGTGDWLSYEQYF.

This clonotype appeared many times. This chain uses TRBV11-2 with TRBJ2-7; 8 bases fit TRBD2. The CDR3 is 13 amino acids. Germline values: CDR1 SGHAT, CDR2 FQNNGV. V was pared by 6 bases and J by 6 bases, with 7 bases of the junction left unmatched. The CDR3 region is CASRPGGEGEQYF. CDR3 nucleotide sequence: TGTGCCAGCAGGCCGGGGGGGGAAGGCGAGCAGTACTTC.